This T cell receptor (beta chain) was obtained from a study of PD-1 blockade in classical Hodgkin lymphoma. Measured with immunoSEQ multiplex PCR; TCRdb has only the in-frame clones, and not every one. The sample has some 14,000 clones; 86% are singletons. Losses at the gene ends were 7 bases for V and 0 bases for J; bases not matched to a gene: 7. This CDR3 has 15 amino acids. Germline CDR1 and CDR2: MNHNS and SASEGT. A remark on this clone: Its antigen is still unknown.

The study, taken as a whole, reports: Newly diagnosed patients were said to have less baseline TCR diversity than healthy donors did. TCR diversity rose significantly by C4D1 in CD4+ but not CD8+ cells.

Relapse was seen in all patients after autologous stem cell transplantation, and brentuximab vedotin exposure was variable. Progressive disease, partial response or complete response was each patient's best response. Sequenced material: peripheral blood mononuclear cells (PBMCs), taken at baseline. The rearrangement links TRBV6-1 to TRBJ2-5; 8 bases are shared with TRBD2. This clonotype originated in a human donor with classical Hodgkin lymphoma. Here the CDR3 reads CASTAGVRDQETQYF. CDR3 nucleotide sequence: TGTGCCAGCACAGCGGGAGTGCGGGACCAAGAGACCCAGTACTTC.